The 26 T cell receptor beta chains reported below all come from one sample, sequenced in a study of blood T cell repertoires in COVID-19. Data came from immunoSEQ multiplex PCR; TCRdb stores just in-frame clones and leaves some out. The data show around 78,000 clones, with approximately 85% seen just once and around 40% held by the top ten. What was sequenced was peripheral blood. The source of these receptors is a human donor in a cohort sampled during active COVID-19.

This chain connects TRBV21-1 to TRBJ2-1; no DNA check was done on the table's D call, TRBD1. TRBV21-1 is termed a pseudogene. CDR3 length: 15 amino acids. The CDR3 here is CASSAVGQAANEQFF. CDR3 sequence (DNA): TGTGCCAGCAGCGCAGTGGGACAGGCCGCCAATGAGCAGTTCTTC.

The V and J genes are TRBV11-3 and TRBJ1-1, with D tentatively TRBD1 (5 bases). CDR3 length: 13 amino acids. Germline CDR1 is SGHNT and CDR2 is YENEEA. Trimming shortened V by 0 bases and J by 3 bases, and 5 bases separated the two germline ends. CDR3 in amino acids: CASSLEGDTEAFF. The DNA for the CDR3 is TGTGCCAGCAGCTTAGAAGGGGACACTGAAGCTTTCTTT.

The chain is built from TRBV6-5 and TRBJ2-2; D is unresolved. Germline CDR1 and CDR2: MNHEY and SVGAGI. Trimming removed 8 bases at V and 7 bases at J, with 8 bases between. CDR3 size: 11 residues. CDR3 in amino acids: CASCSDGELFF. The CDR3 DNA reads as TGTGCCAGCTGTAGTGACGGGGAGCTGTTTTTT.

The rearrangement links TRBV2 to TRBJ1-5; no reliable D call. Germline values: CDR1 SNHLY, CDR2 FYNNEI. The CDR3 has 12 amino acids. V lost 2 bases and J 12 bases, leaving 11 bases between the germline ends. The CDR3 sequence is CASSELGGFQHF. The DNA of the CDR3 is TGTGCCAGCAGTGAACTGGGAGGCTTCCAGCATTTT.

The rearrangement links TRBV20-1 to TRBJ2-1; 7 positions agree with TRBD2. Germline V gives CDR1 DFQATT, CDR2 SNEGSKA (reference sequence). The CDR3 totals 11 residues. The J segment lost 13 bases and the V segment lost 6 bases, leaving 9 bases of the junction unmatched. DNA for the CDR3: TGCAGTGCCCCCAACGGCGGGAGACAGTTCTTC. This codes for CSAPNGGRQFF.

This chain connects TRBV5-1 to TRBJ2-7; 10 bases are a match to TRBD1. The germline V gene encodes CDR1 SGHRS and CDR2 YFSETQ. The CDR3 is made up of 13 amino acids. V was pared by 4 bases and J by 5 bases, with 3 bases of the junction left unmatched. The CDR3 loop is CASSTGTGDEQYF. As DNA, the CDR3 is TGCGCCAGCAGCACCGGGACAGGGGACGAGCAGTACTTC.

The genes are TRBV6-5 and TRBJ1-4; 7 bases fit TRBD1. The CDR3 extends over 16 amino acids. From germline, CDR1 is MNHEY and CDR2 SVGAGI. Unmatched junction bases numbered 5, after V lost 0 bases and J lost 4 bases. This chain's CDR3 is CASSYSRQGRNEKLFF. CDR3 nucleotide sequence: TGTGCCAGCAGTTACTCCAGACAGGGACGTAATGAAAAACTGTTTTTT.

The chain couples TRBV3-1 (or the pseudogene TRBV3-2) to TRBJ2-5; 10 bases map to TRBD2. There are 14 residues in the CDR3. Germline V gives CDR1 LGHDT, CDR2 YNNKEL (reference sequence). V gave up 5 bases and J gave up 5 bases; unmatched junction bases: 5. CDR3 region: CASSSSGSTETQYF. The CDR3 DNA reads TGTGCCAGCAGCTCTAGCGGGAGTACGGAGACCCAGTACTTC.

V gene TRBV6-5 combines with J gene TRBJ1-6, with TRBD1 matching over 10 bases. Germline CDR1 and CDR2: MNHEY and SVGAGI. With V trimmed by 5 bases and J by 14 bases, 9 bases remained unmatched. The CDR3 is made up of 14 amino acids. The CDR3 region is CASSPGTGERSLHF. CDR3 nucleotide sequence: TGTGCCAGCAGTCCCGGGACAGGGGAACGATCCCTCCACTTT.

This CDR3 is CASSQATGDPYNEQFF. CDR3 coding DNA: TGTGCCAGCAGCCAAGCAACGGGAGACCCGTACAATGAGCAGTTCTTC. The chain combines TRBV4-2 with TRBJ2-1; D is possibly TRBD2 (6 bases). Trimming cost V 1 base and J 4 bases, with 14 bases left between them. This CDR3 comprises 16 residues. Germline lookup yields CDR1 LGHNA and CDR2 YNFKEQ.

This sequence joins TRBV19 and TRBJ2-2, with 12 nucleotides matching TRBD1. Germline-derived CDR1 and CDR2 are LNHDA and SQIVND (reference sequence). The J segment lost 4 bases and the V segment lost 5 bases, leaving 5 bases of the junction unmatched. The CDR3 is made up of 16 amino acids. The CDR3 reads CASSPPGQGATGELFF. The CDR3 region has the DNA TGTGCCAGTAGTCCTCCGGGACAGGGGGCCACCGGGGAGCTGTTTTTT.

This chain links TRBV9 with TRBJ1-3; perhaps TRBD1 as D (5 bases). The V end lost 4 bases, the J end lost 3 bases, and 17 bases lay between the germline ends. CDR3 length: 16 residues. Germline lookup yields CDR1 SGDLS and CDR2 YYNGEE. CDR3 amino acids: CASSPTSGHVGNTIYF. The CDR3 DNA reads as TGTGCCAGCAGCCCAACGTCCGGACATGTTGGAAACACCATATATTTT.

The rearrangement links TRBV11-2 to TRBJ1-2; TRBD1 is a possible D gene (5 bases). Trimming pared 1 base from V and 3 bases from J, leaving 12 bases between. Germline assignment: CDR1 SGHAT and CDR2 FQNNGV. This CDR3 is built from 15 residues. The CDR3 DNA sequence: TGTGCCAGCAGCTTAGTGGGCAGGGCAGACTATGGCTACACCTTC. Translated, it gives CASSLVGRADYGYTF.

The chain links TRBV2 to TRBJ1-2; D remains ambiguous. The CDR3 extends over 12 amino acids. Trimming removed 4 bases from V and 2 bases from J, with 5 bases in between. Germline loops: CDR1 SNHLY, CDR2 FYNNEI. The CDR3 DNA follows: TGTGCCAGCAGTGCGGGGAACTATGGCTACACCTTC. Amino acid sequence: CASSAGNYGYTF.

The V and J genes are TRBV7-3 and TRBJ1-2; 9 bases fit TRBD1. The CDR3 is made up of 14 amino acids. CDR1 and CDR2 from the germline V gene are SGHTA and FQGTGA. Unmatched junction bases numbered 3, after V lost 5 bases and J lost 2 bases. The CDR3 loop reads CASSPTGGNYGYTF. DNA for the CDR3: TGTGCCAGCAGCCCCACAGGGGGCAACTATGGCTACACCTTC.

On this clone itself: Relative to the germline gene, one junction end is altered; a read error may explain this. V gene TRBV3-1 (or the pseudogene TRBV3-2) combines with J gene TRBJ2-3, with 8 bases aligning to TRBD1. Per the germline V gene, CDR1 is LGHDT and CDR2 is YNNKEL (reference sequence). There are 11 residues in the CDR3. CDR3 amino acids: CASSQAGTGTF. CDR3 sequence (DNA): TGTGCCAGCAGCCAAGCCGGGACAGGTACTTTT.

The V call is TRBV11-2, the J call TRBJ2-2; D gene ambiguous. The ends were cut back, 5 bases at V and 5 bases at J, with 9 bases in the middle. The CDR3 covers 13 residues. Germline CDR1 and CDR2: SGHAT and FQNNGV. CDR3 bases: TGTGCCAGCAGCCGCCTCCTAACCGGGGAGCTGTTTTTT. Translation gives CASSRLLTGELFF.

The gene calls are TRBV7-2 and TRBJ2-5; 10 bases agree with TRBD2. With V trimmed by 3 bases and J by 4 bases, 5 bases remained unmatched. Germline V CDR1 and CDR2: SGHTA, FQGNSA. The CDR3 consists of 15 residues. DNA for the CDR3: TGTGCCAGCAGCTTTTCTAGCGGGAGTGGAGAGACCCAGTACTTC. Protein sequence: CASSFSSGSGETQYF.

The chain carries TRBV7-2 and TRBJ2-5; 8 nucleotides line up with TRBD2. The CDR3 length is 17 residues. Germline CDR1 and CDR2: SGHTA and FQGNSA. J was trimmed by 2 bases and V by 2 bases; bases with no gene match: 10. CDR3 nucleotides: TGTGCCAGCAGCTTACATCGCGGCGGGGGGTCGCAAGAGACCCAGTACTTC. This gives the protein CASSLHRGGGSQETQYF.

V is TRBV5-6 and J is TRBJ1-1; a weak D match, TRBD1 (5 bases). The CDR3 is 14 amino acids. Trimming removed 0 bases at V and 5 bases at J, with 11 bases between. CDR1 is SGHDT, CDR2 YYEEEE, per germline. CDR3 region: CASSLEAGRTEAFF. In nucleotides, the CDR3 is TGTGCCAGCAGCTTGGAAGCGGGGCGGACTGAAGCTTTCTTT.

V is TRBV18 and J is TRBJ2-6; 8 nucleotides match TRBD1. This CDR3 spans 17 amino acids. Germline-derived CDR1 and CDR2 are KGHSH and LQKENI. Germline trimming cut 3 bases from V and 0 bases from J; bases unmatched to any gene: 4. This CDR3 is CASSPMTGVSGANVLTF. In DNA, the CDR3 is TGTGCCAGCTCACCGATGACAGGGGTCTCTGGGGCCAACGTCCTGACTTTC.

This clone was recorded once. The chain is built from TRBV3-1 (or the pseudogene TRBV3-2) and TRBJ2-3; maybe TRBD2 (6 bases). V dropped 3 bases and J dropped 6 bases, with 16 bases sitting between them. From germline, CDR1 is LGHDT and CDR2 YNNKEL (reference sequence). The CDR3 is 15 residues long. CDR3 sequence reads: CASSHLSGAPDTQYF. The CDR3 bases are TGTGCCAGCAGCCATCTTAGCGGCGCCCCGGATACGCAGTATTTT.

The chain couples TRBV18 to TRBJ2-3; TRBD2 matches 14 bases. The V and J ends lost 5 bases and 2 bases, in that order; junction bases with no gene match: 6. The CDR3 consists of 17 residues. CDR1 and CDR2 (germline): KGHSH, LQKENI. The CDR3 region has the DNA TGTGCCAGCTCAATGGGACTAGCGGGAGCATCCACAGATACGCAGTATTTT. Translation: CASSMGLAGASTDTQYF.

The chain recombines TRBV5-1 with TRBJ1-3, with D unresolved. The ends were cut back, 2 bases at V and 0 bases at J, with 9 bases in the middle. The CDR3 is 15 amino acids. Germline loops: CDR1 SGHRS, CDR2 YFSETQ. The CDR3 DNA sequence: TGCGCCAGCAGCTTAGGGAGCCGCTCTGGAAACACCATATATTTT. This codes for CASSLGSRSGNTIYF.

CDR3 DNA: TGTGCCACCACCCGGACTAGCGGGAAAAAAAGGGGCGCAGATACGCAGTATTTT. Amino acid sequence: CATTRTSGKKRGADTQYF. The chain links TRBV15 to TRBJ2-3; 12 bases are a match to TRBD2. The CDR3 consists of 18 residues. With 7 bases clipped from V and 4 bases from J, the junction kept 15 bases outside the gene matches. In germline, CDR1 is LNHNV, CDR2 YYDKDF (reference sequence). Drawing the rest from reference TRBV15 and TRBJ2-3, the complete variable domain is DAMVIQNPRYQVTQFGKPVTLSCSQTLNHNVMYWYQQKSSQAPKLLFHYYDKDFNNEADTPDNFQSRRPNTSFCFLDIRSPGLGDTAMYLCATTRTSGKKRGADTQYFGPGTRLTVL.

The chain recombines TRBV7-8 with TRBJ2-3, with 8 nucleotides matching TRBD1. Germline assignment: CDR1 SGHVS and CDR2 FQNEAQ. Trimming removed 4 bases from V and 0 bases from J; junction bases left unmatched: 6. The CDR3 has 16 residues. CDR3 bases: TGTGCCAGCAGCTCGAGACAGGGGCTAAGCACAGATACGCAGTATTTT. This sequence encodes CASSSRQGLSTDTQYF. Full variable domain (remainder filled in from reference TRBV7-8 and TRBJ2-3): GAGVSQSPRYKVAKRGQDVALRCDPISGHVSLFWYQQALGQGPEFLTYFQNEAQLDKSGLPSDRFFAERPEGSVSTLKIQRTQQEDSAVYLCASSSRQGLSTDTQYFGPGTRLTVL.